This passage covers 30 T cell receptor beta chains from one sample sequenced in a study of CD8+CD57+ T cells in acquired aplastic anemia. Flow cytometry had shown expanded CD8+CD57+ cells in the patients chosen for sequencing. TCR beta VDJ and CDR3 profiling used genomic DNA as template. MiXCR, run by TCRdb on the reads, gives a single entry per CDR3 protein. The repertoire holds some 120,000 distinct CDR3 sequences, nearly 40% seen once, with roughly 2.7% in the top ten. Sequences were obtained from sorted CD4+, CD8+, or CD8+CD57+ T cells (not recorded which) from PBMCs. These receptors originate from a human donor with aplastic anemia.

Many counts were recorded for this clonotype. This rearrangement joins TRBV13 to TRBJ1-1; 8 bases align to TRBD1. Trimming cost V 5 bases and J 4 bases; bases outside gene matches: 9. The CDR3 covers 15 residues. The germline V gene encodes CDR1 PRHDT and CDR2 FYEKMQ (reference sequence). The CDR3 DNA is TGTGCCAGCAGCACAAGAAGAACAGGGGGCACTGAAGCTTTCTTT. Its translation is CASSTRRTGGTEAFF.

This clonotype was seen at least ten times. This chain connects TRBV20-1 to TRBJ2-1; the D gene is possibly TRBD2 (6 bases). Trimming removed 5 bases from V and 2 bases from J, with 16 bases in between. Germline V gives CDR1 DFQATT, CDR2 SNEGSKA (reference sequence). The CDR3 covers 15 residues. The CDR3 DNA follows: TGCAGTGCTTTCTACTCGGGGGTTACCTACAATGAGCAGTTCTTC. Encoded protein: CSAFYSGVTYNEQFF.

This clonotype was observed many times. The V gene is TRBV12-3 or TRBV12-4, the J gene TRBJ1-2; D is unclear. The CDR3 sequence is 12 residues long. V shed 7 bases and J shed 6 bases, with 12 bases lying between them. CDR3 nucleotides: TGTGCCAGCACCCTATTAGTTCATGGCTACACCTTC. Translation gives CASTLLVHGYTF.

The chain uses TRBV10-3 and TRBJ2-5, with TRBD2 matching 10 bases. This CDR3 spans 15 amino acids. J was trimmed by 0 bases and V by 6 bases; bases with no gene match: 4. The V gene's germline CDR1 is ENHRY and CDR2 SYGVKD. Written as DNA, the CDR3 is TGTGCCATCAGACCTACTAGCGGGGACCAAGAGACCCAGTACTTC. Protein sequence: CAIRPTSGDQETQYF.

This rearrangement joins TRBV25-1 to TRBJ2-1; possibly TRBD2 for D (6 bases). The CDR3 runs 16 residues. In germline, CDR1 is MGHDK, CDR2 SYGVNS. Trimming removed 6 bases from V and 0 bases from J, with 15 bases in between. The CDR3 bases are TGTGCCAGCAGCTTGGGTGGGGGGTTCTCCTACAATGAGCAGTTCTTC. Amino acids: CASSLGGGFSYNEQFF.

V gene TRBV4-2 combines with J gene TRBJ2-3; 16 nucleotides agree with TRBD2. Losses at the gene ends were 4 bases for V and 0 bases for J; bases not matched to a gene: 4. The CDR3 extends over 18 amino acids. CDR1 is LGHNA and CDR2 is YNFKEQ in the germline V gene. CDR3 in amino acids: CASSPGTSGGASTDTQYF. The CDR3 bases are TGTGCCAGCAGCCCCGGGACTAGCGGGGGGGCTAGCACAGATACGCAGTATTTT.

The chain has TRBV20-1 and TRBJ2-7; the match to TRBD2 covers 13 bases. CDR3 length equals 15 residues. V trimming: 6 bases; J trimming: 0 bases; junction bases outside the gene matches: 5. CDR1 and CDR2 from the germline V gene are DFQATT and SNEGSKA (reference sequence). The CDR3 sequence: CSAPLAGGDSYEQYV. CDR3 DNA: TGCAGTGCCCCACTAGCGGGGGGGGACTCCTACGAGCAGTACGTC.

This clonotype was seen many times. The V and J genes are TRBV19 and TRBJ1-2, with no clear D. Germline CDR1 and CDR2: LNHDA and SQIVND (reference sequence). V lost 4 bases, J lost 4 bases, and 10 bases lay in between. The length of the CDR3 is 13 residues. CDR3 bases: TGTGCCAGTAGTAAGGTCCCGGTCTATGGCTACACCTTC. This encodes CASSKVPVYGYTF.

This clonotype was detected a few times. V gene TRBV11-2 combines with J gene TRBJ2-1; the D gene is possibly TRBD2 (6 bases). Germline loops: CDR1 SGHAT, CDR2 FQNNGV. CDR3 length: 14 residues. The V gene lost 7 bases and the J gene lost 4 bases, with 14 bases spanning the gap. In DNA form, the CDR3 reads TGTGCCAGCAACTCACGGGCGGGGTACAATGAGCAGTTCTTC. Its translation: CASNSRAGYNEQFF.

This clonotype was recorded at least ten times. The chain is built from TRBV7-9 and TRBJ1-1; no reliable D call. Germline V gene sequence: CDR1 SEHNR, CDR2 FQNEAQ (reference sequence). Trimming took off 5 bases at V and 1 base at J, with 8 bases between the two ends. This CDR3 has 13 amino acids. The CDR3 coding sequence is TGTGCCAGCAGCACGAACAGGAACACTGAAGCTTTCTTT. Its translation is CASSTNRNTEAFF.

The CDR3 protein is CAIGGDGENQPQHF. The CDR3 DNA is TGTGCCATCGGAGGGGACGGGGAAAATCAGCCCCAGCATTTT. The V and J genes are TRBV10-3 and TRBJ1-5; TRBD1 is a possible D gene (5 bases). V lost 8 bases and J lost 4, with 15 bases in between. This CDR3 is 14 amino acids long. CDR1 is ENHRY, CDR2 SYGVKD, per germline.

This clonotype was found a few times. V and J are TRBV28 and TRBJ1-4; D gene uncertain. CDR1 MDHEN and CDR2 SYDVKM come from the germline V gene. V lost 6 bases to trimming and J lost 8 bases, with 7 bases between them. This CDR3 spans 11 amino acids. The CDR3: CASSYGEKLFF. Here the CDR3 DNA reads TGTGCCAGCAGCTACGGGGAAAAACTGTTTTTT.

The V and J genes are TRBV5-4 and TRBJ2-3, with 10 bases identical to TRBD2. CDR3 length equals 18 residues. Germline V gene sequence: CDR1 SGHNT, CDR2 YYREEE (reference sequence). The trim removed 1 base at V and 2 bases at J, leaving 10 bases unmatched. As DNA, the CDR3 is TGTGCCAGCAGCTTGTTCGGACTAGCGGCAGGGCACACAGATACGCAGTATTTT. This encodes CASSLFGLAAGHTDTQYF.

This chain connects TRBV2 to TRBJ1-1; unclear D gene. Looked up from germline, CDR1 is SNHLY and CDR2 is FYNNEI. Trimming shortened V by 4 bases and J by 3 bases, and 12 bases separated the two germline ends. This CDR3 contains 14 residues. The CDR3 nucleotides read TGTGCCAGCAGTGGGGTCGGATTAGACACTGAAGCTTTCTTT. Its translation: CASSGVGLDTEAFF.

In regard to this clonotype: This sequence may be a read error, since a much larger clone differs from it by one base. The V and J genes are TRBV6-5 and TRBJ1-3; D is perhaps TRBD1 (5 bases). The CDR3 length is 16 residues. In germline, CDR1 is MNHEY, CDR2 SVGAGI. The CDR3: CASSFGRAISGNTICF. The CDR3, as DNA: TGTGCCAGCAGTTTCGGCAGGGCGATTTCTGGAAACACCATATGTTTT.

The chain combines TRBV7-9 with TRBJ1-6, with D tentatively TRBD1 (5 bases). The CDR3 loop spans 15 amino acids. In germline, CDR1 is SEHNR, CDR2 FQNEAQ (reference sequence). The V end lost 8 bases, the J end lost 7 bases, and 18 bases lay between the germline ends. The CDR3 reads CASGKQTVYNSPLHF. As DNA, the CDR3 is TGTGCCAGCGGCAAACAGACAGTCTACAATTCACCCCTCCACTTT. Using reference TRBV7-9 and TRBJ1-6 for the parts outside the CDR3, the full variable domain is DTGVSQNPRHKITKRGQNVTFRCDPISEHNRLYWYRQTLGQGPEFLTYFQNEAQLEKSRLLSDRFSAERPKGSFSTLEIQRTEQGDSAMYLCASGKQTVYNSPLHFGNGTRLTVT.

This clonotype was counted ten times or more. The chain couples TRBV9 to TRBJ1-1; a weak D match, TRBD1 (6 bases). The CDR3 is made up of 18 amino acids. V gave up 0 bases and J gave up 2 bases, with 20 bases separating them. Germline-derived CDR1 and CDR2 are SGDLS and YYNGEE. The CDR3 protein is CASSVGTAGGIGNTEAFF. In DNA, the CDR3 is TGTGCCAGCAGCGTAGGGACAGCGGGAGGTATAGGTAACACTGAAGCTTTCTTT. The full variable domain, its missing parts supplied by reference TRBV9 and TRBJ1-1, is DSGVTQTPKHLITATGQRVTLRCSPRSGDLSVYWYQQSLDQGLQFLIQYYNGEERAKGNILERFSAQQFPDLHSELNLSSLELGDSALYFCASSVGTAGGIGNTEAFFGQGTRLTVV.

This clonotype was seen more than once but under ten times. The rearrangement uses TRBV7-9 and TRBJ1-6, with D hard to call. The V gene's germline CDR1 is SEHNR and CDR2 FQNEAQ (reference sequence). This CDR3 spans 15 amino acids. V was shortened by 4 bases and J by 8 bases, with 15 bases between the two germline ends. The CDR3 nucleotides read TGTGCCAGCAGCTCGGACGAGACCCTCTATTCACCCCTCCACTTT. It translates to CASSSDETLYSPLHF.

The table lists this clonotype with many counts. The chain joins TRBV4-2 to TRBJ1-1, with D uncertain. V lost 2 bases and J 6 bases, leaving 10 bases between the germline ends. CDR3 length: 13 amino acids. Per the germline V gene, CDR1 is LGHNA and CDR2 is YNFKEQ. The CDR3 spells CASSQYREAEAFF. The CDR3 DNA follows: TGTGCCAGCAGCCAATATAGGGAGGCTGAAGCTTTCTTT.

This clonotype appeared many times. This chain uses TRBV6-5 with TRBJ1-1; 7 nucleotides line up with TRBD1. Germline V gene lookup returns CDR1 MNHEY and CDR2 SVGAGI. V shed 6 bases, J shed 3 bases, and the junction held 7 bases outside the gene matches. The length of the CDR3 is 14 residues. The CDR3 sequence: CASSSGQAYTEAFF. DNA of the CDR3: TGTGCCAGCAGCTCCGGACAGGCCTACACTGAAGCTTTCTTT.

This clonotype qualifies as medium-sized. The rearrangement links TRBV10-3 to TRBJ1-6; TRBD1 is a possible D gene (5 bases). Trimming took off 6 bases at V and 9 bases at J, with 15 bases between the two ends. CDR1 ENHRY and CDR2 SYGVKD come from the germline V gene. This CDR3 has 14 amino acids. The CDR3 coding sequence is TGTGCCATCAGCGCCGACAGCAGCCGTTCACCCCTCCACTTT. It translates to CAISADSSRSPLHF.

This rearrangement joins TRBV5-1 to TRBJ1-4; no firm D call. The CDR3 is made up of 15 amino acids. The germline V gene has CDR1 SGHRS and CDR2 YFSETQ. Trimming stripped 4 bases from V and 5 bases from J, with 15 bases between. The CDR3 sequence is CASSPDGGSNEKLFF. Here the CDR3 DNA reads TGCGCCAGCAGCCCGGACGGTGGCTCCAATGAAAAACTGTTTTTT.

This clonotype was seen repeatedly, ten times or more. V gene TRBV7-6 combines with J gene TRBJ1-5, with D possibly TRBD1 on 5 matching bases. This CDR3 contains 16 residues. Trimming stripped 5 bases from V and 3 bases from J, with 17 bases between. CDR1 SGHVS and CDR2 FNYEAQ come from the germline V gene. CDR3 in amino acids: CASSPLDSLPNQPQHF. The CDR3, as DNA: TGTGCCAGCAGCCCCCTTGACAGTTTACCCAATCAGCCCCAGCATTTT.

The chain employs TRBV10-3 and TRBJ1-1; D unclear. Germline CDR1 and CDR2: ENHRY and SYGVKD. This CDR3 has 15 amino acids. V lost 11 bases, J lost 3 bases, and 22 bases lay in between. CDR3 sequence: CASLEDSTGYTEAFF. In nucleotides, the CDR3 is TGTGCCTCCTTGGAGGACTCTACTGGGTACACTGAAGCTTTCTTT.

This clonotype was detected a few times. The V gene is TRBV2, the J gene TRBJ2-7; no firm D call. Between the trimmed V and J ends, which lost 8 bases and 1 base, there was a span of 12 bases. The length of the CDR3 is 13 residues. Per the germline V gene, CDR1 is SNHLY and CDR2 is FYNNEI. CDR3 residues: CASVPASSYEQYF. CDR3 DNA sequence: TGTGCCAGCGTACCCGCGTCGTCCTACGAGCAGTACTTC.

This clonotype came up many times. This sequence joins TRBV7-8 and TRBJ1-5; D possibly corresponds to TRBD1 (5 bases). In germline, CDR1 is SGHVS, CDR2 FQNEAQ. Trimming took 1 base from V and 3 from J, leaving 10 bases between them. The length of the CDR3 is 15 residues. In nucleotides, the CDR3 is TGTGCCAGCAGCTTAGGAGGGGTAGTCAATCAGCCCCAGCATTTT. Translated, it gives CASSLGGVVNQPQHF.

This clonotype was seen repeatedly, ten times or more. The chain carries TRBV2 and TRBJ1-2; the D is unclear. V lost 3 bases and J lost 7, with 12 bases in between. The CDR3 spans 13 residues. Germline loops: CDR1 SNHLY, CDR2 FYNNEI. This CDR3 reads CASSDYGRAGYTF. The CDR3 DNA is TGTGCCAGCAGTGATTATGGGAGGGCTGGCTACACCTTC.

This clonotype was found many times. V usage is TRBV9 and J usage is TRBJ1-2; no firm D call. The CDR3 is made up of 12 amino acids. Trimming took off 4 bases at V and 7 bases at J, with 11 bases between the two ends. Germline values: CDR1 SGDLS, CDR2 YYNGEE. The CDR3 DNA sequence: TGTGCCAGCAGCCTGGGGATTGGTGGCTACACCTTC. Protein product: CASSLGIGGYTF.

This clonotype was observed many times. This chain connects TRBV2 to TRBJ2-3; D is unresolved. Trimming cost V 6 bases and J 0 bases, with 16 bases left between them. This CDR3 is 16 amino acids long. Germline V gene sequence: CDR1 SNHLY, CDR2 FYNNEI. Here the CDR3 reads CASRFQFRHSTDTQYF. CDR3 nucleotide sequence: TGTGCCAGCAGGTTCCAATTTAGACACAGCACAGATACGCAGTATTTT.

This clonotype was counted only a few times. This rearrangement joins TRBV11-2 to TRBJ1-3; D not resolved. The CDR3 has 14 amino acids. Germline V gene data show CDR1 as SGHAT and CDR2 as FQNNGV. Trimming pared 5 bases from V and 0 bases from J, leaving 8 bases between. CDR3 in DNA: TGTGCCAGCAGCCTAACCAACTCTGGAAACACCATATATTTT. Amino acids: CASSLTNSGNTIYF.